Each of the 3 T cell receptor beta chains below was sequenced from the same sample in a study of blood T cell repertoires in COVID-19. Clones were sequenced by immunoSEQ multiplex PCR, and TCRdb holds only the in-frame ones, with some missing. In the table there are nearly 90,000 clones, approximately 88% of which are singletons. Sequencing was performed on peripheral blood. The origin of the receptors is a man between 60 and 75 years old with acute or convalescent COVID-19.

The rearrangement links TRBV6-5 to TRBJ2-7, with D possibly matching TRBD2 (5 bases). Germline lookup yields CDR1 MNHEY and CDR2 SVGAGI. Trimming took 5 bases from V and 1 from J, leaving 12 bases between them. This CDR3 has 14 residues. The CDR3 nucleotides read TGTGCCAGCAGTACTCGGCTAGCTTCCTACGAGCAGTACTTC. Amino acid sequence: CASSTRLASYEQYF.

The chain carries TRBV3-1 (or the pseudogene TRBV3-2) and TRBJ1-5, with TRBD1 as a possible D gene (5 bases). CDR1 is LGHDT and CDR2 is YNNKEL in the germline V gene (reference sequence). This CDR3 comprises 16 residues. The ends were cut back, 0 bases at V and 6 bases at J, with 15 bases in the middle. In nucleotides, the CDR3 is TGTGCCAGCAGCCAAGATCTCGCAGGGTCAAGTCAGCCCCAGCATTTT. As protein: CASSQDLAGSSQPQHF.

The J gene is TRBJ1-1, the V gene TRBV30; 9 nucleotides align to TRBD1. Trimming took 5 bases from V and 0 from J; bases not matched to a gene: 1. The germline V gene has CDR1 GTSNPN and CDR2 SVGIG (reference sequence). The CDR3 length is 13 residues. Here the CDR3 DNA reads TGTGCCTGGGACAGGGGGATGAACACTGAAGCTTTCTTT. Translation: CAWDRGMNTEAFF.